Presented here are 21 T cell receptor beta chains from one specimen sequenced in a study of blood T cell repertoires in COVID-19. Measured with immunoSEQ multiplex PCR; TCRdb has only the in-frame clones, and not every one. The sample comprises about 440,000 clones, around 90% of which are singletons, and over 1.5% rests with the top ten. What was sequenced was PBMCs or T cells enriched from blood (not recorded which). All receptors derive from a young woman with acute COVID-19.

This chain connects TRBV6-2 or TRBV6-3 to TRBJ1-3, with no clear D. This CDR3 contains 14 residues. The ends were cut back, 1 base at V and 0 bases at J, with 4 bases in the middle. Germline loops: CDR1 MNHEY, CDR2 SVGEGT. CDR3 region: CASSYYSSGNTIYF. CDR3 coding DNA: TGTGCCAGCAGTTACTACAGCTCTGGAAACACCATATATTTT.

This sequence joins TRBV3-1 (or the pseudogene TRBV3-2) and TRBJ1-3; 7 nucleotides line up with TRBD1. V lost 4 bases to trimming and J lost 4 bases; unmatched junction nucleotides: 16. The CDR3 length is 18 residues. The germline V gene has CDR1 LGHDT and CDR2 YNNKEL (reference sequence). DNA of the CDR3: TGTGCCAGCAGCCTTGCCAGAAAAGGGACAGTATCGGGAAACACCATATATTTT. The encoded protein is CASSLARKGTVSGNTIYF.

The CDR3 DNA sequence: TGTGCCAGCAGCTTGAAGCGGGACTCCTACGAGCAGTACTTC. It translates to CASSLKRDSYEQYF. The genes are TRBV5-5 and TRBJ2-7, with 7 bases fitting TRBD2. Germline CDR1 and CDR2: SGHKS and YYEKEE (reference sequence). The CDR3 runs 14 residues. Germline trimming cut 1 base from V and 0 bases from J; bases unmatched to any gene: 1.

The CDR3 DNA reads as TGTGCCAGCAGTTCTACAGGGATACAAGCTTTCTTT. Translation: CASSSTGIQAFF. The gene calls are TRBV28 and TRBJ1-1, with a possible D match to TRBD1 (6 bases). The CDR3 contains 12 residues. V lost 4 bases to trimming and J lost 9 bases, with 12 bases between them. From germline, CDR1 is MDHEN and CDR2 SYDVKM.

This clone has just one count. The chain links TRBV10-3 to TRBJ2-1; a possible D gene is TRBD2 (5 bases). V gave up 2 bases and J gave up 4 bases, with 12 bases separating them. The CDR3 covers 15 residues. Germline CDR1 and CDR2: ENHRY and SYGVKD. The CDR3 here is CAISERGGEYNEQFF. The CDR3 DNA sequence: TGTGCCATCAGTGAGCGGGGTGGGGAGTACAATGAGCAGTTCTTC.

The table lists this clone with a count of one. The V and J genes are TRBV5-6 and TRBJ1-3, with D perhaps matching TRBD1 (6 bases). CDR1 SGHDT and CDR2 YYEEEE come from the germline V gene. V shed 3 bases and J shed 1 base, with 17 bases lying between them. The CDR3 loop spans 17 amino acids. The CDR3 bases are TGTGCCAGCAGCTCCCGATACAGGGAAGGGTCTGGAAACACCATATATTTT. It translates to CASSSRYREGSGNTIYF.

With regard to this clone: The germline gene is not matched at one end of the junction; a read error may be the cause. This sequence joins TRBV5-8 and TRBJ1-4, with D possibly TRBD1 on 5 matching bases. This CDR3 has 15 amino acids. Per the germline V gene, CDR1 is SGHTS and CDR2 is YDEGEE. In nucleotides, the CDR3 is TGTGCCAGCACCTTGAATACAGGTGGTAATGAAAAACTGTTTTTT. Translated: CASTLNTGGNEKLFF.

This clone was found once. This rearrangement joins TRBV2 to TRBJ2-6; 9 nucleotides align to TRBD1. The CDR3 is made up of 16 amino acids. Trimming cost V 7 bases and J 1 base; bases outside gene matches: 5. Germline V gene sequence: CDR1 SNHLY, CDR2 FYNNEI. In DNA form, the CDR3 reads TGTGCCAGCAAGGAGACAGGGGGATCTGGGGCCAACGTCCTGACTTTC. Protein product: CASKETGGSGANVLTF.

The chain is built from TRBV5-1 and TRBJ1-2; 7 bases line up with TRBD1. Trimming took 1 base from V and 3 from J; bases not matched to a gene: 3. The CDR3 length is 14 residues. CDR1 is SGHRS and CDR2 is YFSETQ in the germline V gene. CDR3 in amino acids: CASSLTQGDYGYTF. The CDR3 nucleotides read TGCGCCAGCAGCTTGACCCAGGGGGACTATGGCTACACCTTC.

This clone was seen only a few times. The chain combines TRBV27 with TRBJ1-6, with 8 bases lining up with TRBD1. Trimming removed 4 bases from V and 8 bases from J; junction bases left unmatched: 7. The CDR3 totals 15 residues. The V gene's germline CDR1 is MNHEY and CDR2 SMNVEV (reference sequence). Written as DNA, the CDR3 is TGTGCCAGCAGTTCTGGACAGGGAAGGGATTCACCCCTCCACTTT. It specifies CASSSGQGRDSPLHF.

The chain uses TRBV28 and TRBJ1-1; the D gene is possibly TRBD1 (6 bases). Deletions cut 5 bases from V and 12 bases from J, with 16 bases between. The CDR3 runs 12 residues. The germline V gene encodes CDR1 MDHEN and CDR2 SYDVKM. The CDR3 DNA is TGTGCCAGCAGTCTGACAGGTTCGGAACCTTTCTTT. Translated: CASSLTGSEPFF.

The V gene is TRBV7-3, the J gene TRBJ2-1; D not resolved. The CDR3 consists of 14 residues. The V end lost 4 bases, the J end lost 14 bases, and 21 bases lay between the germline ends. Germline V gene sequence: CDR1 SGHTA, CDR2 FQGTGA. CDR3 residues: CASSSAPAGYEKFF. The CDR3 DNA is TGTGCCAGCAGCTCCGCCCCGGCAGGTTACGAGAAGTTCTTC.

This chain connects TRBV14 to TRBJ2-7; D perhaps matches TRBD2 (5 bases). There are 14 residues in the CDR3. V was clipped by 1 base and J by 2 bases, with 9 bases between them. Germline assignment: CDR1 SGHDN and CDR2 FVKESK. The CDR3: CASSQGRRAYEQYF. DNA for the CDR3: TGTGCCAGCAGCCAAGGAAGGCGGGCCTACGAGCAGTACTTC.

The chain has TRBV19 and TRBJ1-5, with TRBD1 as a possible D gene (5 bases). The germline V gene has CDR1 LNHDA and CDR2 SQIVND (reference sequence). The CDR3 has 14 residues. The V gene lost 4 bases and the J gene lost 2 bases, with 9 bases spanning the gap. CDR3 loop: CASSRLTGNQPQHF. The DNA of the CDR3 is TGTGCCAGTAGTAGATTGACAGGCAATCAGCCCCAGCATTTT.

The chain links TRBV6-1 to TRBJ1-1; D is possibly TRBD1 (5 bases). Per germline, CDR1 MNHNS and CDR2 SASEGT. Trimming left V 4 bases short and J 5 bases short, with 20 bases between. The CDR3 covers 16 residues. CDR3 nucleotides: TGTGCCAGCAGTGCAGCCCCGGCGGGGGAAGGAACTGAAGCTTTCTTT. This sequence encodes CASSAAPAGEGTEAFF.

CDR3 region: CASSQSGHPGTNEQFF. The CDR3 DNA follows: TGTGCCAGCAGCCAATCGGGACACCCAGGGACCAATGAGCAGTTCTTC. This rearrangement joins TRBV3-1 (or the pseudogene TRBV3-2) to TRBJ2-1; D may be TRBD1 (6 bases). Germline lookup yields CDR1 LGHDT and CDR2 YNNKEL (reference sequence). Trimming cost V 2 bases and J 6 bases, with 17 bases left between them. The CDR3 runs to 16 residues.

CDR3 nucleotide sequence: TGCGCCAGCAGCGACAGGGATAGCAATCAGCCCCAGCATTTT. Its protein product is CASSDRDSNQPQHF. V usage is TRBV4-1 and J usage is TRBJ1-5; 7 nucleotides match TRBD1. The CDR3 consists of 14 residues. In germline, CDR1 is MGHRA, CDR2 YSYEKL. With 5 bases clipped from V and 0 bases from J, the junction kept 1 base outside the gene matches.

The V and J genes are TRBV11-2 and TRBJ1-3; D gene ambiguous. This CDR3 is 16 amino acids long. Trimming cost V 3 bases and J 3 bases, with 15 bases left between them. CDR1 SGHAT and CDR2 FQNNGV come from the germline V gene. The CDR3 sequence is CASSFADIALGNTIYF. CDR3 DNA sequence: TGTGCCAGCAGCTTCGCAGACATCGCTCTTGGAAACACCATATATTTT. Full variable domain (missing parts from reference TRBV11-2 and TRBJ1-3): EAGVAQSPRYKIIEKRQSVAFWCNPISGHATLYWYQQILGQGPKLLIQFQNNGVVDDSQLPKDRFSAERLKGVDSTLKIQPAKLEDSAVYLCASSFADIALGNTIYFGEGSWLTVV.

DNA for the CDR3: TGTGCCAGCAGCGGCAGGACAGGTCCCTACGAGCAGTACTTC. Its translation: CASSGRTGPYEQYF. The genes are TRBV11-3 and TRBJ2-7; 7 bases align to TRBD1. V lost 5 bases and J lost 2; bases outside the gene matches: 6. The CDR3 sequence is 14 residues long. Germline lookup yields CDR1 SGHNT and CDR2 YENEEA. Together with reference TRBV11-3 and TRBJ2-7, the CDR3 gives the full variable domain: EAGVVQSPRYKIIEKKQPVAFWCNPISGHNTLYWYLQNLGQGPELLIRYENEEAVDDSQLPKDRFSAERLKGVDSTLKIQPAELGDSAVYLCASSGRTGPYEQYFGPGTRLTVT.

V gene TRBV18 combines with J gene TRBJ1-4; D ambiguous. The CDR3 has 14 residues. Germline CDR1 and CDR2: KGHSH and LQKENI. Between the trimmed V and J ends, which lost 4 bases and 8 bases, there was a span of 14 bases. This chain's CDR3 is CASSQQTNHEKLFF. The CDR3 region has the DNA TGTGCCAGCTCACAACAGACGAACCACGAAAAACTGTTTTTT.

CDR3 coding DNA: TGTGCCAGCAGGTACCGACTGCCCGATGGATACGAGCAGTACTTC. This sequence encodes CASRYRLPDGYEQYF. The chain uses TRBV5-5 and TRBJ2-7, with unresolved D. Germline CDR1 SGHKS, CDR2 YYEKEE (reference sequence). V was clipped by 5 bases and J by 4 bases, with 19 bases between them. CDR3 length equals 15 residues.